This T cell receptor beta chain originates from a study of lymphopenia after photon versus proton radiotherapy. CDR3 size: 15 residues. The germline gives CDR1 SGHDT, CDR2 YYEEEE. The ends were cut back, 1 base at V and 4 bases at J, with 14 bases in the middle. As for this clone: Its antigen is not known.

TCRdb's table, derived via immunoSEQ multiplex PCR, lists solely in-frame clones and lacks some. The profile shows 25,000 to 35,000 clones, approximately 87% of them singletons. Study-wide results and caveats: Under photons, naive T cells and diversity fell while effector/memory populations rose. Oligoclonal CD8+ Temra expansion after nadir drove photon patients' diversity drop. Survival link was tested only in deceased patients; proton benefit remains a possibility. In patients who died, overall survival fell as post-nadir TCR diversity dropped more.

The sequence derives from a woman in her fifties or sixties with pancreatic cancer. The sample here was peripheral blood, taken from a patient treated with photon-based radiotherapy. The gene calls are TRBV5-6 and TRBJ1-2; D is perhaps TRBD1 (6 bases). The CDR3 sequence is CASSLTRGPAYGYTF. The CDR3 DNA is TGTGCCAGCAGCTTGACGCGGGGGCCAGCCTATGGCTACACCTTC.